This TCR beta chain was captured in a study of shared clonotypes between healthy human individuals. Study at large: The study drew on a couple of women and three men aged 18 to 49 as donors.

Comments on this clone: Its antigen is still unknown.

TCRdb's copy holds only in-frame clones and misses some; the assay was immunoSEQ multiplex PCR. Among under 550,000 clones, around 96% were seen once, and the ten largest hold approximately 0.06%. Overall study results and limits: Having only a few donors restricted how much genetic and exposure-history diversity was captured. A generally larger estimated richness was seen in naive subsets than in memory subsets. A few donors had 5% to 6.5% of their naive CD4 clonotypes in common.

Sequencing was performed on naive CD4+ T cells sorted from blood. Noted subset: CD45RA+ positively selected. This sequence originates from a woman aged 25 to 39 in good health.

The CDR3 sequence is CASRRDTRGDTQYF. The CDR3 bases are TGTGCCAGCAGACGGGACACGAGGGGGGATACGCAGTATTTT. The chain is built from TRBV6-5 and TRBJ2-3; D is possibly TRBD1 (6 bases). CDR3 length equals 14 residues. Germline loops: CDR1 MNHEY, CDR2 SVGAGI. Trimming removed 6 bases at V and 6 bases at J, with 16 bases between.